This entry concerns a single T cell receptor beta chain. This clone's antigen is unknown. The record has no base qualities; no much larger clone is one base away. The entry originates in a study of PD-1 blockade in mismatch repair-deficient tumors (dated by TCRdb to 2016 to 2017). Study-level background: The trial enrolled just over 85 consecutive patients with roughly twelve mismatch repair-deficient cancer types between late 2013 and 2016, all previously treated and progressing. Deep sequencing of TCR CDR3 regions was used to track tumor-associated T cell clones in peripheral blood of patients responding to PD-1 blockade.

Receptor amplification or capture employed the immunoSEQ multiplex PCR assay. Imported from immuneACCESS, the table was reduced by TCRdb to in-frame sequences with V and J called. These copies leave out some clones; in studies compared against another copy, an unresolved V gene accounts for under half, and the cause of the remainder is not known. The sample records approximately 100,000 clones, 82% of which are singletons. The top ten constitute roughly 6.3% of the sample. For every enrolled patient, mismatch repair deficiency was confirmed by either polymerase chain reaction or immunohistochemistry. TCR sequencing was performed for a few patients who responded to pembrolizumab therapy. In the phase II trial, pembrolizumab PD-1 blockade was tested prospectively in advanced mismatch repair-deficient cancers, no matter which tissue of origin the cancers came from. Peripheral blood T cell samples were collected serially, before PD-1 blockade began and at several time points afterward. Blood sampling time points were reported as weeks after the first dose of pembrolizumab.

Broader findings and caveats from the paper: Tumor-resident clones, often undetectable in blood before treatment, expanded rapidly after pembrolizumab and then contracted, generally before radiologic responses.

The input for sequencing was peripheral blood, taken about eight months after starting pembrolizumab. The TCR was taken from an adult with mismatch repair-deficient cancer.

The CDR3 amino acid sequence is: CASSLERVREQFF. The sequence in DNA is TGTGCCAGCAGCTTGGAAAGGGTCAGAGAGCAGTTCTTC. The chain was built from TRBV5-4 and TRBJ2-1; no confident D gene assignment can be made. From its cysteine to its phenylalanine, the CDR3 spans 13 amino acids. The sequence is cut down to CDR3 DNA, 39 bases in frame from base 1. The V end loses 0 bases and the J end loses 10 bases, and a stretch of 11 bases separates them. The germline V gene (reference sequence) provides CDR1 SGHNT and CDR2 YYREEE.